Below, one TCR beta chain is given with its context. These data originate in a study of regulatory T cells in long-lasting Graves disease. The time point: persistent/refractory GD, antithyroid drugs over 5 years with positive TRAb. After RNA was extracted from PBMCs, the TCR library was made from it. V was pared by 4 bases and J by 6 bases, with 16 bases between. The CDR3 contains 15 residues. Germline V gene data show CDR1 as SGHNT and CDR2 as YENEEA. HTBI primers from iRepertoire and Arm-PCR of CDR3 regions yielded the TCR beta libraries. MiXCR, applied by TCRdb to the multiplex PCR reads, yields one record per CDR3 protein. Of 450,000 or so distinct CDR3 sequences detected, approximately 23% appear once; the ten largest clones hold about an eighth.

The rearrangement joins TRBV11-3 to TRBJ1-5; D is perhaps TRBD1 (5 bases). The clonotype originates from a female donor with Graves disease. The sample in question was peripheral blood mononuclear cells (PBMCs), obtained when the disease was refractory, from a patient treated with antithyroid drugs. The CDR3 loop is CASSSTGLSSQPQHF. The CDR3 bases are TGTGCCAGCAGCTCCACGGGGCTCAGTAGTCAGCCCCAGCATTTT.